The 30 T cell receptor beta chains below come from one sample, sequenced in a study of immune heterogeneity within non-small cell lung tumors. It was a multiplex PCR that amplified TCR beta CDR3, with 32 V and 13 J primers. TCRdb fed the multiplex PCR reads into MiXCR, producing one record per CDR3 protein. The table lists around 2,200 distinct CDR3 sequences, nearly 35% of them singletons, with around 26% in the top ten. The starting template was genomic DNA from bulk tumor, 550 to 700 ng per sample. Every primary tumor yielded several biopsies, spaced far apart, that were taken during surgery. With untreated, newly diagnosed non-small cell lung cancer, the patients went on to undergo curative surgery. The specimen sequenced was lung tumor tissue. These receptor sequences come from a man aged 65 to 85 with non-small cell lung cancer.

The rearrangement links TRBV11-2 to TRBJ2-1; 7 nucleotides match TRBD2. This CDR3 is built from 15 residues. The ends lost 3 bases at V and 4 bases at J; junction bases unmatched: 6. In germline, CDR1 is SGHAT, CDR2 FQNNGV. DNA for the CDR3: TGTGCCAGCAGCTTGGAGCGGGACGGGTACAATGAGCAGTTCTTC. Protein sequence: CASSLERDGYNEQFF.

About this clonotype itself: A much larger clone sits a single nucleotide away, making a read error possible. No conserved phenylalanine or tryptophan is present at the end of the CDR3, so a read error is the likely explanation. The chain has TRBV6-2 or TRBV6-3 and TRBJ2-7; maybe TRBD1 (6 bases). Trimming pared 4 bases from V and 3 bases from J, leaving 19 bases between. This CDR3 comprises 16 residues. Germline V gives CDR1 MNHEY, CDR2 SVGEGT. The CDR3 sequence is CASSSHLDSTVYEQYL. The CDR3 DNA reads TGTGCCAGCAGTTCTCACCTGGACAGTACCGTCTACGAGCAGTACTTA.

The gene calls are TRBV6-2 or TRBV6-3 and TRBJ2-7, with 9 bases that match TRBD1. The germline gives CDR1 MNHEY, CDR2 SVGEGT. The CDR3 consists of 14 residues. V was clipped by 6 bases and J by 6 bases; unmatched bases: 9. The CDR3 loop reads CASSPKTGGAEQYF. The CDR3, as DNA: TGTGCCAGCAGCCCTAAGACAGGGGGGGCCGAGCAGTACTTC.

This rearrangement joins TRBV18 to TRBJ1-2; D gene ambiguous. The germline V gene encodes CDR1 KGHSH and CDR2 LQKENI. This CDR3 is built from 17 residues. Trimming left V 2 bases short and J 10 bases short, with 26 bases between. CDR3 amino acids: CASSPSLSGPGLRDYTF. CDR3 DNA: TGTGCCAGCTCACCATCATTGTCAGGACCAGGTCTTAGGGACTACACCTTC.

The chain joins TRBV28 to TRBJ2-7, with D tentatively TRBD1 (6 bases). This CDR3 is 18 amino acids long. The V and J ends lost 1 base and 3 bases respectively, with 22 bases between them. Germline-derived CDR1 and CDR2 are MDHEN and SYDVKM. CDR3 coding DNA: TGTGCCAGCAGTTTATACTTGAATCCTAACAGGGCCATCTACGAGCAGTACTTC. Protein sequence: CASSLYLNPNRAIYEQYF. Full variable domain (rest looked up from reference TRBV28 and TRBJ2-7): DVKVTQSSRYLVKRTGEKVFLECVQDMDHENMFWYRQDPGLGLRLIYFSYDVKMKEKGDIPEGYSVSREKKERFSLILESASTNQTSMYLCASSLYLNPNRAIYEQYFGPGTRLTVT.

Remarks on this clonotype: Likely a read error: the CDR3 ends without its conserved phenylalanine or tryptophan. No DNA is shown, since the ends of the CDR3 on it are uncertain; the CDR3 is the one TCRdb lists. The V and J genes are TRBV5-6 and TRBJ2-3; the DNA was not used to check the table's D call, TRBD1. Germline values: CDR1 SGHDT, CDR2 YYEEEE. The CDR3 comprises 17 residues, both ends counted. CDR3 protein: CASSYRGQGFYEQYFGP.

The chain is built from TRBV15 and TRBJ2-7, with D tentatively TRBD2 (6 bases). The CDR3 is made up of 14 amino acids. CDR1 is LNHNV and CDR2 is YYDKDF in the germline V gene (reference sequence). V lost 1 base to trimming and J lost 2 bases, with 9 bases between them. CDR3 residues: CATSRGGGTYEQYF. Written as DNA, the CDR3 is TGTGCCACCAGCAGAGGAGGAGGGACCTACGAGCAGTACTTC.

With respect to this clonotype: A read error is likely, as this CDR3 ends without the conserved phenylalanine or tryptophan. Because the CDR3's place on the DNA is in doubt, the DNA is left out and the CDR3 is given as listed by TCRdb. V gene TRBV20-1 combines with J gene TRBJ2-3; the table's D call of TRBD2 was not tested on the DNA. CDR1 is DFQATT, CDR2 SNEGSKA, per germline (reference sequence). From its first to its last residue, the CDR3 has 14 amino acids. The CDR3 reads CSAIVGAYEQYFGP.

The V gene is TRBV7-3, the J gene TRBJ2-1; TRBD1 might be the D (6 bases). V was shortened by 4 bases and J by 5 bases, with 9 bases between the two germline ends. Looked up from germline, CDR1 is SGHTA and CDR2 is FQGTGA. This CDR3 is 13 amino acids long. The CDR3 sequence is CASSWDIDNEQFF. The CDR3 DNA reads TGTGCCAGCAGCTGGGACATCGACAATGAGCAGTTCTTC. Complete variable domain (other parts from reference TRBV7-3 and TRBJ2-1): GAGVSQTPSNKVTEKGKYVELRCDPISGHTALYWYRQSLGQGPEFLIYFQGTGAADDSGLPNDRFFAVRPEGSVSTLKIQRTERGDSAVYLCASSWDIDNEQFFGPGTRLTVL.

In this sample, this clonotype turned up a few times. The chain carries TRBV2 and TRBJ2-7; no clear D gene. The germline CDR1 and CDR2 sequences are SNHLY and FYNNEI. Trimming removed 6 bases from V and 3 bases from J, with 12 bases in between. This CDR3 has 13 amino acids. CDR3 sequence (DNA): TGTGCCAGCAGCCCACCACCGGTCTACGAGCAGTACTTC. Protein: CASSPPPVYEQYF. Complete variable domain (other parts from reference TRBV2 and TRBJ2-7): EPEVTQTPSHQVTQMGQEVILRCVPISNHLYFYWYRQILGQKVEFLVSFYNNEISEKSEIFDDQFSVERPDGSNFTLKIRSTKLEDSAMYFCASSPPPVYEQYFGPGTRLTVT.

The V gene is TRBV15, the J gene TRBJ2-5, with D unresolved. The CDR3 has 13 residues. The germline CDR1 and CDR2 sequences are LNHNV and YYDKDF (reference sequence). Between the trimmed V and J ends, which lost 1 base and 5 bases, there was a span of 8 bases. This CDR3 reads CATSRVGGETQYF. In nucleotides, the CDR3 is TGTGCCACCAGCAGAGTGGGTGGGGAGACCCAGTACTTC.

The chain links TRBV5-1 to TRBJ1-3; D is unclear. CDR3 size: 15 residues. V lost 4 bases and J lost 3, with 14 bases in between. Germline lookup yields CDR1 SGHRS and CDR2 YFSETQ. This chain's CDR3 is CASSPRAGNGNTIYF. The CDR3 region has the DNA TGCGCCAGCAGCCCGAGGGCGGGGAATGGAAACACCATATATTTT.

About this clonotype: This may stem from a read error, because a much larger clone lies one nucleotide away. The rearrangement links TRBV2 to TRBJ2-3, with TRBD2 matching 8 bases. V was clipped by 3 bases and J by 3 bases; unmatched bases: 8. The CDR3 runs 16 residues. Per the germline V gene, CDR1 is SNHLY and CDR2 is FYNNEI. The CDR3 loop is CASSDLSGRGTDTQYF. The CDR3 nucleotides read TGTGCCAGCAGTGACCTGAGCGGGAGAGGAACAGATACGCAGTATTTT.

By frequency in the sample, this clonotype is medium-sized. The rearrangement links TRBV12-3 or TRBV12-4 to TRBJ2-2; no clear D. Trimming removed 3 bases at V and 8 bases at J, with 10 bases between. There are 13 residues in the CDR3. Here the CDR3 DNA reads TGTGCCAGCAGTTTTACAGTCGCGGGGGAGCTGTTTTTT. Its translation: CASSFTVAGELFF.

The V gene is TRBV12-3 or TRBV12-4, the J gene TRBJ2-5; D perhaps matches TRBD2 (6 bases). The CDR3 runs to 17 residues. V shed 0 bases and J shed 5 bases, with 19 bases lying between them. The CDR3, as DNA: TGTGCCAGCAGTTTAGCATTCGGGAGCGAGGTGGCTGAGACCCAGTACTTC. It codes for CASSLAFGSEVAETQYF.

Comment on this clonotype: This may be a read error: a much more frequent sequence differs by one nucleotide. The chain carries TRBV12-3 or TRBV12-4 and TRBJ2-7; D not certain. This CDR3 has 12 residues. V gave up 5 bases and J gave up 3 bases, with 8 bases separating them. In nucleotides, the CDR3 is TGTGCCAGCAGTACGGAAGGCTACGAGCAGTACTTC. Residues: CASSTEGYEQYF.

By share, this clonotype counts as medium-sized. The CDR3 nucleotides read TGTGCCAGCAGCTTGGACAGGGCGGGTCATTACCAGCAGTACTTC. Residues: CASSLDRAGHYQQYF. The genes are TRBV12-3 or TRBV12-4 and TRBJ2-7; TRBD1 aligns across 8 bases. This CDR3 is 15 amino acids long. Losses at the gene ends were 6 bases for V and 8 bases for J; bases not matched to a gene: 15.

This rearrangement joins TRBV20-1 to TRBJ2-2; 8 positions match TRBD2. The CDR3 covers 13 residues. CDR1 and CDR2 from the germline V gene are DFQATT and SNEGSKA (reference sequence). V shed 5 bases and J 7 bases; nucleotides not matched to a gene: 6. This chain's CDR3 is CSAAGGLGGELFF. The CDR3 DNA is TGCAGTGCTGCGGGGGGCCTAGGCGGGGAGCTGTTTTTT.

Turning to this clonotype: It may be a read error: a sequence one base away is much more abundant. The chain links TRBV12-3 or TRBV12-4 to TRBJ1-5; D is unclear. The CDR3 length is 13 residues. V dropped 11 bases and J dropped 0 bases, with 11 bases sitting between them. Here the CDR3 reads CAAGSGSNQPQHF. The CDR3 DNA reads TGTGCCGCGGGGTCGGGTAGCAATCAGCCCCAGCATTTT.

The J gene is TRBJ1-2, the V gene TRBV11-2; D is ambiguous. V was shortened by 4 bases and J by 8 bases, with 11 bases between the two germline ends. Germline V gene sequence: CDR1 SGHAT, CDR2 FQNNGV. The CDR3 is 12 amino acids. CDR3 in amino acids: CASSYRGSGYTF. For the CDR3, the DNA is TGTGCCAGCAGCTACCGTGGCTCAGGCTACACCTTC.

The chain joins TRBV5-8 to TRBJ2-7, with TRBD2 identical over 9 bases. The ends lost 6 bases at V and 6 bases at J; junction bases unmatched: 10. This CDR3 is built from 14 residues. Germline CDR1 reads SGHTS; CDR2 reads YDEGEE. The CDR3 sequence is CASIKGLAIREQYF. For the CDR3, the DNA is TGTGCCAGCATCAAGGGACTAGCAATTCGCGAGCAGTACTTC.

This clonotype is medium-sized by share. This chain uses TRBV3-1 with TRBJ1-2; no firm D call. The germline V gene encodes CDR1 LGHDT and CDR2 YNNKEL (reference sequence). The CDR3 totals 12 residues. With 0 bases removed from V and 10 bases from J, the gap between germline ends came to 9 bases. CDR3 amino acids: CASSQETADYTF. The CDR3 DNA is TGTGCCAGCAGCCAAGAAACAGCCGACTACACCTTC. The complete variable domain, with remaining parts taken from reference TRBV3-1 and TRBJ1-2, reads DTAVSQTPKYLVTQMGNDKSIKCEQNLGHDTMYWYKQDSKKFLKIMFSYNNKELIINETVPNRFSPKSPDKAHLNLHINSLELGDSAVYFCASSQETADYTFGSGTRLTVV.

Concerning this clonotype: A read error is possible here, since a much larger clone lies one base away. This sequence joins TRBV11-2 and TRBJ2-7; TRBD2 is a possible D gene (7 bases). This CDR3 has 15 amino acids. The germline V and J ends were trimmed by 5 bases and 4 bases, with 18 bases remaining between them. Looked up from germline, CDR1 is SGHAT and CDR2 is FQNNGV. The CDR3 bases are TGTGCCAGCAGCCTAGCTATCGGGGGGCTTTACGAGCAGTACTTC. Translating it yields CASSLAIGGLYEQYF.

This clonotype is medium-sized (0.01 to 0.1%) in the sample. This chain uses TRBV11-3 with TRBJ2-2; 12 nucleotides match TRBD1. The CDR3 length is 17 residues. V lost 7 bases to trimming and J lost 5 bases; unmatched junction nucleotides: 11. Per germline, CDR1 SGHNT and CDR2 YENEEA. CDR3 coding DNA: TGTGCCAGCACCCATAACGGGACAGGGGGCTTAACCGGGGAGCTGTTTTTT. It codes for CASTHNGTGGLTGELFF. The whole variable domain, remainder taken from reference TRBV11-3 and TRBJ2-2, is EAGVVQSPRYKIIEKKQPVAFWCNPISGHNTLYWYLQNLGQGPELLIRYENEEAVDDSQLPKDRFSAERLKGVDSTLKIQPAELGDSAVYLCASTHNGTGGLTGELFFGEGSRLTVL.

The chain is built from TRBV18 and TRBJ1-1, with 8 bases that match TRBD1. The V gene end was trimmed by 8 bases and the J gene end by 3 bases; junction bases not matched to a gene: 5. The CDR3 is 13 residues long. Germline CDR1 reads KGHSH; CDR2 reads LQKENI. The CDR3 DNA is TGTGCCAGCCAGGACAGGGTGCACACTGAAGCTTTCTTT. It codes for CASQDRVHTEAFF.

The CDR3 DNA reads TGTGCCAGCAGCTCGGGACAGGAACCGGACGAGCAGTACTTC. It yields the protein CASSSGQEPDEQYF. This chain joins TRBV5-8 and TRBJ2-7; 8 bases are shared with TRBD1. Trimming took 3 bases from V and 5 from J; bases not matched to a gene: 7. This CDR3 comprises 14 residues. Germline V gene data show CDR1 as SGHTS and CDR2 as YDEGEE.

Worth noting for this clonotype: One end of the junction is discordant with germline, which a read error may explain. V usage is TRBV6-2 or TRBV6-3 and J usage is TRBJ2-2; 8 bases line up with TRBD1. The CDR3 loop spans 14 amino acids. Germline lookup yields CDR1 MNHEY and CDR2 SVGEGT. The CDR3 sequence is CANSYLDRDRELFF. In DNA, the CDR3 is TGTGCCAACAGTTACTTGGACAGGGACCGGGAGCTGTTTTTT.

The chain recombines TRBV10-2 with TRBJ2-3, with D perhaps TRBD2 (5 bases). The CDR3 sequence is 14 residues long. Trimming pared 7 bases from V and 6 bases from J, leaving 17 bases between. The germline V gene has CDR1 WSHSY and CDR2 SAAADI. CDR3 bases: TGCGCCAGCATGCCCCCCTATGTAGCGGATACGCAGTATTTT. It yields the protein CASMPPYVADTQYF.

This rearrangement joins TRBV30 to TRBJ2-7; 8 positions match TRBD1. The V and J ends lost 5 bases and 2 bases, in that order; junction bases with no gene match: 8. The CDR3 is made up of 14 amino acids. Germline CDR1 is GTSNPN and CDR2 is SVGIG (reference sequence). In nucleotides, the CDR3 is TGTGCCTGGGAGACCCTGGGACAGGCCTACGAGCAGTACTTC. It encodes CAWETLGQAYEQYF.

CDR3 residues: CASSLTSAGGLIDTQYF. CDR3 nucleotides: TGTGCCAGCAGCTTAACGTCGGCGGGGGGGCTAATAGATACGCAGTATTTT. This chain uses TRBV7-3 with TRBJ2-3; the match to TRBD2 covers 9 bases. V dropped 0 bases and J dropped 5; count of bases not matched to a gene: 9. The CDR3 covers 17 residues. Germline CDR1 reads SGHTA; CDR2 reads FQGTGA.